The 10 T cell receptor beta chains in this list originate from one sample, sequenced in a study of Ad26.COV2.S vaccination and SARS-CoV-2 variants. The repertoire was sequenced with immunoSEQ multiplex PCR; TCRdb's copy has only in-frame clones and lacks some. The table shows more than 250,000 clones, with roughly 86% occurring only once. Stated treatment: 15 to 20 received Ad26.COV2.S at low or high dose, single or two shots; about 5 received placebo; per-sample allocation not given. Sampling occurred on day 63 after the first vaccine or placebo injection. Sequencing was performed on peripheral blood, taken in a trial of Ad26.COV2.S vaccine versus placebo. The receptors shown here come from a person between 18 and 65 years old who received the Ad26.COV2.S COVID-19 vaccine or a placebo.

V and J are TRBV2 and TRBJ2-5; the match to TRBD2 covers 10 bases. The CDR3 consists of 14 residues. V was pared by 9 bases and J by 5 bases, with 9 bases of the junction left unmatched. Per the germline V gene, CDR1 is SNHLY and CDR2 is FYNNEI. CDR3 DNA sequence: TGTGCCAGTAGCCTAGCGGGAGTAGGGGAGACCCAGTACTTC. Protein product: CASSLAGVGETQYF. The variable domain in full, completed from reference TRBV2 and TRBJ2-5, reads EPEVTQTPSHQVTQMGQEVILRCVPISNHLYFYWYRQILGQKVEFLVSFYNNEISEKSEIFDDQFSVERPDGSNFTLKIRSTKLEDSAMYFCASSLAGVGETQYFGPGTRLLVL.

V is TRBV6-5 and J is TRBJ1-4, with D possibly TRBD1 on 6 matching bases. The CDR3 is 15 amino acids. Per germline, CDR1 MNHEY and CDR2 SVGAGI. Trimming removed 6 bases from V and 8 bases from J, with 19 bases in between. Written as DNA, the CDR3 is TGTGCCAGCAGCTGGAGGGGGACAAGGGACGAAAAACTGTTTTTT. This codes for CASSWRGTRDEKLFF.

This chain uses TRBV18 with TRBJ1-2; D possibly corresponds to TRBD1 (5 bases). V gave up 3 bases and J gave up 6 bases, with 14 bases separating them. The CDR3 has 14 residues. CDR1 is KGHSH, CDR2 LQKENI, per germline. CDR3 DNA sequence: TGTGCCAGCTCACCGAACGGGGCAGCCGATGGCTACACCTTC. Encoded protein: CASSPNGAADGYTF.

Concerning this clone itself: The identical CDR3 is also encoded by other nucleotide sequences in the sample. This chain links TRBV6-5 with TRBJ1-2; D uncertain. The germline V gene encodes CDR1 MNHEY and CDR2 SVGAGI. This CDR3 has 14 residues. V lost 0 bases and J lost 0, with 5 bases in between. The CDR3 spells CASSYSGTNYGYTF. The CDR3 DNA reads as TGTGCCAGCAGTTACTCCGGGACTAACTATGGCTACACCTTC.

The V and J genes are TRBV10-3 and TRBJ2-3, with D perhaps TRBD2 (6 bases). In germline, CDR1 is ENHRY, CDR2 SYGVKD. The CDR3 extends over 15 amino acids. V was cut by 7 bases and J by 1 base, with 15 bases left in between. The DNA of the CDR3 is TGTGCCATCAAACGGACTACCCAGGGCACAGATACGCAGTATTTT. As protein: CAIKRTTQGTDTQYF.

The chain combines TRBV5-8 with TRBJ1-4; D call uncertain. The CDR3 has 11 residues. V lost 7 bases, J lost 7 bases, and 8 bases lay in between. CDR1 is SGHTS, CDR2 YDEGEE, per germline. The CDR3 loop reads CASGTLEKLFF. The CDR3 coding sequence is TGTGCCAGCGGAACTCTTGAAAAACTGTTTTTT.

Details on this clone: The sample contains more than one DNA sequence encoding this CDR3. This rearrangement joins TRBV9 to TRBJ1-5; no firm D call. CDR1 and CDR2 from the germline V gene are SGDLS and YYNGEE. The V gene lost 7 bases and the J gene lost 5 bases, with 7 bases spanning the gap. The CDR3 extends over 11 amino acids. CDR3 sequence reads: CASGRDQPQHF. In DNA, the CDR3 is TGTGCCAGCGGGCGCGATCAGCCCCAGCATTTT.

The V gene is TRBV11-2, the J gene TRBJ2-5; D ambiguous. The CDR3 consists of 15 residues. CDR1 is SGHAT, CDR2 FQNNGV, per germline. Trimming stripped 5 bases from V and 2 bases from J, with 15 bases between. The CDR3 nucleotides are TGTGCCAGCAGCCCACGAAGGTCAGTTCAAGAGACCCAGTACTTC. Encoded protein: CASSPRRSVQETQYF.

This chain joins TRBV11-3 and TRBJ2-2, with 9 bases aligning to TRBD1. This CDR3 is built from 14 residues. The germline V gene has CDR1 SGHNT and CDR2 YENEEA. The trim removed 1 base at V and 6 bases at J, leaving 0 bases unmatched. CDR3 sequence: CASSLGQGAGELFF. Written as DNA, the CDR3 is TGTGCCAGCAGCTTAGGACAGGGGGCCGGGGAGCTGTTTTTT.

This clone was seen a single time. The chain has TRBV14 and TRBJ1-1; possibly TRBD1 for D (6 bases). CDR3 length equals 15 residues. Germline-derived CDR1 and CDR2 are SGHDN and FVKESK. Between the trimmed V and J ends, which lost 4 bases and 3 bases, there was a span of 15 bases. The CDR3 loop reads CASSLSLGADTEAFF. The CDR3 DNA reads as TGTGCCAGCAGCCTTTCGCTGGGGGCTGACACTGAAGCTTTCTTT.